This entry describes one T cell receptor (beta chain). Germline and junction disagree at one end, which may indicate a read error. These data originate in a study of blood T cell repertoires in COVID-19. Clones were sequenced by immunoSEQ multiplex PCR, and TCRdb holds only the in-frame ones, with some missing. The data hold approximately 300,000 clones, with around 80% observed a single time. This CDR3 has 14 amino acids. Germline V gene data show CDR1 as MDHEN and CDR2 as SYDVKM. The sequence derives from a woman in her forties or fifties with acute or convalescent COVID-19. The chain has TRBV28 and TRBJ2-4; maybe TRBD2 (5 bases). Material: peripheral blood. CDR3 in amino acids: CASSLGGARNIQYF. The DNA for the CDR3 is TGTGCCAGCAGTTTAGGAGGAGCCAGAAACATTCAGTACTTC. The full variable domain, rest sourced from reference TRBV28 and TRBJ2-4, is DVKVTQSSRYLVKRTGEKVFLECVQDMDHENMFWYRQDPGLGLRLIYFSYDVKMKEKGDIPEGYSVSREKKERFSLILESASTNQTSMYLCASSLGGARNIQYFGAGTRLSVL.